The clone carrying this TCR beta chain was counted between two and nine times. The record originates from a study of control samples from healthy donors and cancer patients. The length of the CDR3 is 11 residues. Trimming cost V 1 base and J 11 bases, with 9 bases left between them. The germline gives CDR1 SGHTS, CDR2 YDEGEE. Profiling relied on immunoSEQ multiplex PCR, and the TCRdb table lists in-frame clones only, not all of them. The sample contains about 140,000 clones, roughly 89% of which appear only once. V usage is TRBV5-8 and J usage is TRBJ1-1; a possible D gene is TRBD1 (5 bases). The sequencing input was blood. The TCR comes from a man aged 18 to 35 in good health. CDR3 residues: CASSLLRGAFF. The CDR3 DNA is TGTGCCAGCAGCTTGCTTAGGGGCGCTTTCTTT.